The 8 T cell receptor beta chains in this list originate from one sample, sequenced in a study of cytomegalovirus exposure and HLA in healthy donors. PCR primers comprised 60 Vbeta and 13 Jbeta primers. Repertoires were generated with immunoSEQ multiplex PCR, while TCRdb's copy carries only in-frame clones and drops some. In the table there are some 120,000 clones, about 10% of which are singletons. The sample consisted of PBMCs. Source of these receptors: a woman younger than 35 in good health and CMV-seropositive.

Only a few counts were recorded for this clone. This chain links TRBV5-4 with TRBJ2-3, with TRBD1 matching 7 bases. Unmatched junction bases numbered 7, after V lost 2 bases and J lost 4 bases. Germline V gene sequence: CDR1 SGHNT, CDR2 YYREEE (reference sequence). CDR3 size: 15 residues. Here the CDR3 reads CASSLDRAGSDTQYF. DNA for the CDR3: TGTGCCAGCAGCTTAGACAGGGCGGGCTCAGATACGCAGTATTTT. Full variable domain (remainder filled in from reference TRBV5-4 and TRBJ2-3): ETGVTQSPTHLIKTRGQQVTLRCSSQSGHNTVSWYQQALGQGPQFIFQYYREEENGRGNFPPRFSGLQFPNYSSELNVNALELDDSALYLCASSLDRAGSDTQYFGPGTRLTVL.

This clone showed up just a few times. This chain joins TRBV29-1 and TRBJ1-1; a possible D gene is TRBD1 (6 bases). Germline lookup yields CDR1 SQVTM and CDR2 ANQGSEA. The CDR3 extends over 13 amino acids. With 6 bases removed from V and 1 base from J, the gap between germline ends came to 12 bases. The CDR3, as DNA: TGCAGCGTGAAGAGACAGGCGAACACTGAAGCTTTCTTT. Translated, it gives CSVKRQANTEAFF.

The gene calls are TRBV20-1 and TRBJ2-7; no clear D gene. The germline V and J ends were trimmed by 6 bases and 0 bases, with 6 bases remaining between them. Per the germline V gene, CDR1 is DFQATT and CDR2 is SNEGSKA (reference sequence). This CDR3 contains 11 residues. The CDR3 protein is CSARSSYEQYF. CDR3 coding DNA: TGCAGTGCCCGGAGCTCCTACGAGCAGTACTTC.

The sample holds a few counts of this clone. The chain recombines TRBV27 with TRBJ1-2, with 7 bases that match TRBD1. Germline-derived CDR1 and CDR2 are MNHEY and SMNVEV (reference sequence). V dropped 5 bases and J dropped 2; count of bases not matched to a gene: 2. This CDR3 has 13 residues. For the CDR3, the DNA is TGTGCCAGCAGTACAGGGGTCAACTATGGCTACACCTTC. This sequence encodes CASSTGVNYGYTF.

This CDR3 reads CASSLAANQPQHF. CDR3 nucleotide sequence: TGTGCCAGCAGCTTAGCTGCGAATCAGCCCCAGCATTTT. The V and J genes are TRBV7-6 and TRBJ1-5; no clear D. Germline-derived CDR1 and CDR2 are SGHVS and FNYEAQ. CDR3 length: 13 amino acids. V lost 0 bases and J lost 4, with 4 bases in between.

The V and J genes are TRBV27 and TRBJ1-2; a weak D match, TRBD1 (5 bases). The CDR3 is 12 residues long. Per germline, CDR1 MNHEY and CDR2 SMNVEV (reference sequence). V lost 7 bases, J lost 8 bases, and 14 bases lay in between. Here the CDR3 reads CASKSGIWGYTF. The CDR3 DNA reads TGTGCCAGCAAATCAGGGATATGGGGCTACACCTTC.

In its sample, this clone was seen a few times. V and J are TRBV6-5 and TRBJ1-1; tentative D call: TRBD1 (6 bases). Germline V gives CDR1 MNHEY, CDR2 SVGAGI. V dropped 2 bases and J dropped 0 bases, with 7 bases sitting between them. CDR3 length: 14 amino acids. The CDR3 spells CASSYGQLNTEAFF. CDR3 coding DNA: TGTGCCAGCAGTTACGGACAGCTGAACACTGAAGCTTTCTTT.

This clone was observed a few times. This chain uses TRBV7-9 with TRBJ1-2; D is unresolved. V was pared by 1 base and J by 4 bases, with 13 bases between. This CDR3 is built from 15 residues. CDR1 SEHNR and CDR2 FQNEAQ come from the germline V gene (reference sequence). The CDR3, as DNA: TGTGCCAGCAGCTTAGAGCCGGGGTTCGGCTATGGCTACACCTTC. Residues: CASSLEPGFGYGYTF.